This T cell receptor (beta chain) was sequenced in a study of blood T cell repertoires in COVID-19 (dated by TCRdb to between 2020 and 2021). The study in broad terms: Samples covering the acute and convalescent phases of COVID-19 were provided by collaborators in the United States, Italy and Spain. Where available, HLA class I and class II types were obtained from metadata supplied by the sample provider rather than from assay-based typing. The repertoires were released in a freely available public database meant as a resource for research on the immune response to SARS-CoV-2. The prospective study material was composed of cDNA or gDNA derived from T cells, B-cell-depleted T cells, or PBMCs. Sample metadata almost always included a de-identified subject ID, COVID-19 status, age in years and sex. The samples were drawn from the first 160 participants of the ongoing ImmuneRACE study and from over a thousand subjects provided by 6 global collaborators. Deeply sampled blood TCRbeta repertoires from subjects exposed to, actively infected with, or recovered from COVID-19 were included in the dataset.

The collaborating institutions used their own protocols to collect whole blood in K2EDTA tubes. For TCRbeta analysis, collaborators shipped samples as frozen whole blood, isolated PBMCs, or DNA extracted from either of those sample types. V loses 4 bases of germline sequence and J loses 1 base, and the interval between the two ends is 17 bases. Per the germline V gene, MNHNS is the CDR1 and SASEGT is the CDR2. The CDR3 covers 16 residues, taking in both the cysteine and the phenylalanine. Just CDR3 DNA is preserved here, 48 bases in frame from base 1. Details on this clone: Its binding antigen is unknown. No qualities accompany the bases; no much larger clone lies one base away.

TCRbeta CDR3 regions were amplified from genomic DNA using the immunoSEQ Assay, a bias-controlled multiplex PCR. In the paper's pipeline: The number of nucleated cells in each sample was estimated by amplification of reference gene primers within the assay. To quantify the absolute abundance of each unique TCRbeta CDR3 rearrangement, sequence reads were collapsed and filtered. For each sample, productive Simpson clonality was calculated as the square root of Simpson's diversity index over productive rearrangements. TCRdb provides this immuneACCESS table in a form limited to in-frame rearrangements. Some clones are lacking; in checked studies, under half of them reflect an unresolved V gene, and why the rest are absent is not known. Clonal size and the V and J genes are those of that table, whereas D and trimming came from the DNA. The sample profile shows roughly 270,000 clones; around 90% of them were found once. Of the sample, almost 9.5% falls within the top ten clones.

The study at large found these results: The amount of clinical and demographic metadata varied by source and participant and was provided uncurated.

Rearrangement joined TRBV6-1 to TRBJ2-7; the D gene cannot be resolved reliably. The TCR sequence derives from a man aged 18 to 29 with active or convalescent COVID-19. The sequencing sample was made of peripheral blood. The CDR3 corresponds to CASSGAIGFSSYEQYF. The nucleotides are TGTGCCAGCAGTGGGGCGATTGGGTTTTCATCCTACGAGCAGTACTTC.